This TCR beta chain was identified in a study of blood T cell repertoires in COVID-19. The overall study: The United States, Italy and Spain supplied acute and convalescent COVID-19 samples. PBMCs, B-cell-depleted T cells, or T cells were the source of the cDNA or gDNA that made up the material.

Per the original methods: Nucleated cell counts were estimated from reference gene primer amplification. TCRdb's table, derived via immunoSEQ multiplex PCR, lists solely in-frame clones and lacks some. The V and J calls and clone size come from that table; D and trimming were worked out from the DNA. The data contain some 75,000 clones, around 76% of them singletons. This CDR3 is 12 amino acids long. The germline V gene encodes CDR1 ENHRY and CDR2 SYGVKD. The junction had 5 bases not matched to a gene; V was cut back by 11 bases and J by 6 bases. This chain links TRBV10-3 with TRBJ2-1; 9 positions match TRBD2. The sample consisted of peripheral blood. The TCR originated in a woman older than 75 with active or convalescent COVID-19. In nucleotides, the CDR3 is TGTGCCGTAAGACTAGCGGCCAATGAGCAGTTCTTC. Translating gives CAVRLAANEQFF.